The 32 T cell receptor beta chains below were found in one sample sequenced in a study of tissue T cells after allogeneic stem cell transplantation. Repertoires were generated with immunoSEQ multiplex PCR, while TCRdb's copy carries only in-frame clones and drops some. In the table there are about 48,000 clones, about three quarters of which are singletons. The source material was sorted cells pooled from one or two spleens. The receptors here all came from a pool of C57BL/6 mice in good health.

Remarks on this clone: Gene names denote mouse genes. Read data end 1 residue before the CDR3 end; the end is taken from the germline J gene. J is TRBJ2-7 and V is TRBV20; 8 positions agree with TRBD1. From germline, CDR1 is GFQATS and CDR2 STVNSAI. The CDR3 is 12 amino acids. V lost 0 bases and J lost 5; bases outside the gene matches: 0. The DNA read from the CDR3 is TGTGGTGCTAGGGAGACAGGGGATGAACAGTAC. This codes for CGARETGDEQY. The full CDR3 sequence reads CGARETGDEQYF.

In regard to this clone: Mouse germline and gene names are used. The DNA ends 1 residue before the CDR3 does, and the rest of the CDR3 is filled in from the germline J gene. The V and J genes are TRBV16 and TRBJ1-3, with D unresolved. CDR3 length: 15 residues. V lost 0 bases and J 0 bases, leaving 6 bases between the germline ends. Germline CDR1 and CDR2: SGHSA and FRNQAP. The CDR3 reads CASSLDDNSGNTLYF. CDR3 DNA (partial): TGTGCAAGCAGCTTAGATGACAATTCTGGAAATACGCTCTAT.

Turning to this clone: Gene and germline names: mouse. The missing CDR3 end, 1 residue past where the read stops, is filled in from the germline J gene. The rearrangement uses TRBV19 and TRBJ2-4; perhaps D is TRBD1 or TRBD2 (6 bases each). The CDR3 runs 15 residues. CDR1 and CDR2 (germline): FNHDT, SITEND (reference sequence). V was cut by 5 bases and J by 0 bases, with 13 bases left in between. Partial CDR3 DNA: TGTGCCAGCAGCACTGGGACATATAGTCAAAACACCTTGTAC. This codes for CASSTGTYSQNTLY. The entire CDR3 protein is CASSTGTYSQNTLYF.

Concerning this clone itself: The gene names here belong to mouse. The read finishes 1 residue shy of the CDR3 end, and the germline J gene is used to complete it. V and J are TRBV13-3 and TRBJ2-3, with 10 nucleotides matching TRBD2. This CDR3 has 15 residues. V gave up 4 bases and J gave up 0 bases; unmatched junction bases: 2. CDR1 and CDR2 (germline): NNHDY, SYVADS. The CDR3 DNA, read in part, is TGTGCCAGCAGTACTGGGGGGGGTAGTGCAGAAACGCTGTAT. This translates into CASSTGGGSAETLY. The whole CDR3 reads CASSTGGGSAETLYF.

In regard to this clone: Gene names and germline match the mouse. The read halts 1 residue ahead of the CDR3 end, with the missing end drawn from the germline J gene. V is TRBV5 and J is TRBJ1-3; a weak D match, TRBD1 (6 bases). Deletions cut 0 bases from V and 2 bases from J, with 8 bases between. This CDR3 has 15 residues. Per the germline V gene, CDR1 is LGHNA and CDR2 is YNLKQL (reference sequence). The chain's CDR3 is CASSQEGGPGNTLYF. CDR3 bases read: TGTGCCAGCAGCCAAGAGGGGGGGCCTGGAAATACGCTCTAT.

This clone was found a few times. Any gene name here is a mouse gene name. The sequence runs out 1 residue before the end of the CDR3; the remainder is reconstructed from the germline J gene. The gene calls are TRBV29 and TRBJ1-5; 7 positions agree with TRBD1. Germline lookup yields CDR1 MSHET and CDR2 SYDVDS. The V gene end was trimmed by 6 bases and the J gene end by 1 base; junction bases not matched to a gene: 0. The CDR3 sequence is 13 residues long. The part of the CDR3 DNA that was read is TGTGCTAGCAGGACAGGGAACAACCAGGCTCCGCTT. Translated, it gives CASRTGNNQAPL. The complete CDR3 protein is CASRTGNNQAPLF.

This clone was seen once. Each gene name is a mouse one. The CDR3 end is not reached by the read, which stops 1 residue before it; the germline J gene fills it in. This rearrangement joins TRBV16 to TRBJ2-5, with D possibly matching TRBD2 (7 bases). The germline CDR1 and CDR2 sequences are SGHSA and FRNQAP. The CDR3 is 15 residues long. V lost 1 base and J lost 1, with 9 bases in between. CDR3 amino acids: CASSLVGGHQDTQYF. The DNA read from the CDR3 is TGTGCAAGCAGCTTAGTTGGGGGGCACCAAGACACCCAGTAC.

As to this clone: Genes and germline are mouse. CDR3 sequence reads: CASSDVRGRAETLYF. The sequenced part of the CDR3 DNA is TGTGCCAGCAGTGATGTCAGGGGGCGAGCAGAAACGCTGTAT. The J gene is TRBJ2-3, the V gene TRBV13-3; TRBD1 matches 8 bases. The read is 1 residue too short to cover the CDR3 end, so that end is filled in from the germline J gene. The CDR3 spans 15 residues. The V segment lost 0 bases and the J segment 3 bases; nucleotides outside the gene matches: 3. Germline V gives CDR1 NNHDY, CDR2 SYVADS.

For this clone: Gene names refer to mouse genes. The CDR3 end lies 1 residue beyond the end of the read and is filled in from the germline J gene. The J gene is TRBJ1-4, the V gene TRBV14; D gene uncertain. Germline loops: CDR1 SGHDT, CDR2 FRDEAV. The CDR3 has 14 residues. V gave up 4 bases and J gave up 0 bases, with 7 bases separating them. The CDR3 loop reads CASSRQISNERLFF. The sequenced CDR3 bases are TGTGCCAGCAGTCGACAAATTTCCAACGAAAGATTATTT.

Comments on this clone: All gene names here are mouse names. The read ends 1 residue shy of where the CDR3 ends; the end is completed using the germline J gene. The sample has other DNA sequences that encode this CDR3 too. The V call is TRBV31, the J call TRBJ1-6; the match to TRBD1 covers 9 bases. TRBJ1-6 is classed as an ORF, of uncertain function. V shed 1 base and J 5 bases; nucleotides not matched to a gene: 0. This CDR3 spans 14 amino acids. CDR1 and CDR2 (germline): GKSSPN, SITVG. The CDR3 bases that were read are TGTGCCTGGAGTCGGACAGGGGATAATTCGCCCCTCTAC. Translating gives CAWSRTGDNSPLY. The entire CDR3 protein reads CAWSRTGDNSPLYF.

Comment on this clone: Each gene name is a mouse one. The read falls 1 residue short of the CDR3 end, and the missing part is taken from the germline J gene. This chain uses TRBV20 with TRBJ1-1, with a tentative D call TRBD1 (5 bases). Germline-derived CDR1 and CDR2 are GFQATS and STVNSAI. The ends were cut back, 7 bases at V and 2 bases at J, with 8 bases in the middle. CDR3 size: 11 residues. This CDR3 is CGDRDNTEVFF. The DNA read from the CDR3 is TGTGGTGATCGGGACAACACAGAAGTCTTC.

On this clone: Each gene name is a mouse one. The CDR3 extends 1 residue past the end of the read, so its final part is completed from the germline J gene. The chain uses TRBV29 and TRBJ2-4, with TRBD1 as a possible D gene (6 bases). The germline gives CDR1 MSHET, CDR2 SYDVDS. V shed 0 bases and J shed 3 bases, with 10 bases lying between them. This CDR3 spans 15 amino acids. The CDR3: CASSLSAGQQNTLYF. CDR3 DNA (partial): TGTGCTAGCAGTTTATCGGCGGGACAACAAAACACCTTGTAC.

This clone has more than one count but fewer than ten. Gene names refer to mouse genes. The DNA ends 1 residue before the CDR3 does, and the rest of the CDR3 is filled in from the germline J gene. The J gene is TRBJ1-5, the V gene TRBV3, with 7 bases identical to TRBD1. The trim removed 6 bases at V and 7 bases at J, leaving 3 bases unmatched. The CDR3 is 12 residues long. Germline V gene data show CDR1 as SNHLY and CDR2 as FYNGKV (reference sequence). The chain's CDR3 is CASSDRAQAPLF. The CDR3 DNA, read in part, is TGTGCCAGCAGTGACAGGGCTCAGGCTCCGCTT. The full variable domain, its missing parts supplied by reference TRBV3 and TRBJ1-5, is GPKVLQIPSHQIIDMGQMVTLNCDPVSNHLYFYWYKQILGQQMEFLVNFYNGKVMEKSKLFKDQFSVERPDGSYFTLKIQPTALEDSAVYFCASSDRAQAPLFGEGTRLSVL.

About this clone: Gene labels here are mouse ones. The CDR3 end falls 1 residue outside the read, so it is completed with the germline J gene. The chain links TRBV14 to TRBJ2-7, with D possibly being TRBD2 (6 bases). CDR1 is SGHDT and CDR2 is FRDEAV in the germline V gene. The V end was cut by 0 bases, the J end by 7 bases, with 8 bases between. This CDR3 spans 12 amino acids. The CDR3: CASSFSGEEQYF. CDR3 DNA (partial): TGTGCCAGCAGTTTCTCTGGGGAGGAACAGTAC.

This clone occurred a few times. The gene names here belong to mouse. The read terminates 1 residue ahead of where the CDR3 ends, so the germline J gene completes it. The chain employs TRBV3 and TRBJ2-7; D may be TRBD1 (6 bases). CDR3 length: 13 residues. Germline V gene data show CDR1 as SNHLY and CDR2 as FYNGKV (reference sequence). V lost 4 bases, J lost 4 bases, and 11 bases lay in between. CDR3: CASSSGTIYEQYF. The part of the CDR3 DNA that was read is TGTGCCAGCAGCTCCGGGACAATTTATGAACAGTAC.

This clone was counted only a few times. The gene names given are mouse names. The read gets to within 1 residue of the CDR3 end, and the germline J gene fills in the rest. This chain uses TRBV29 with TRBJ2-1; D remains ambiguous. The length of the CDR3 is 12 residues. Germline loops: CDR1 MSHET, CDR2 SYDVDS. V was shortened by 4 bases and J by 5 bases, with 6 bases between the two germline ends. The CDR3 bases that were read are TGTGCTAGCAGTTCAGACAATGCTGAGCAGTTC. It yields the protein CASSSDNAEQF. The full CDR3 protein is CASSSDNAEQFF. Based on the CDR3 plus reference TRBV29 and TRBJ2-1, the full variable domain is DMKVTQMPRYLIKRMGENVLLECGQDMSHETMYWYRQDPGLGLQLIYISYDVDSNSEGDIPKGYRVSRKKREHFSLILDSAKTNQTSVYFCASSSDNAEQFFGPGTRLTVL.

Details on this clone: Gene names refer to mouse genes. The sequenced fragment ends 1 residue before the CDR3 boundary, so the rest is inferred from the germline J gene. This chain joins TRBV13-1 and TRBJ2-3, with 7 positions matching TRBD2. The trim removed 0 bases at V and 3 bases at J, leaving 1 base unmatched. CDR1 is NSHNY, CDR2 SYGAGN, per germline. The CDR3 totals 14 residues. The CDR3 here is CASSDGGGAETLYF. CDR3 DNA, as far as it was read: TGTGCCAGCAGTGATGGGGGGGGAGCAGAAACGCTGTAT.

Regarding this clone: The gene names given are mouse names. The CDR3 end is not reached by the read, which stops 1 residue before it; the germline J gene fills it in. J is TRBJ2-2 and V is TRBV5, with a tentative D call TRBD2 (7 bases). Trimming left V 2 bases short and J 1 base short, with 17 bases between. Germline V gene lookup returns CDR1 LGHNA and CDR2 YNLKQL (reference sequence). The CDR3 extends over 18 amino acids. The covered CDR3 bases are TGTGCCAGCAGCCAACAATCCCTGGGGGCGGGAAACACCGGGCAGCTCTAC. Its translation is CASSQQSLGAGNTGQLY. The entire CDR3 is CASSQQSLGAGNTGQLYF.

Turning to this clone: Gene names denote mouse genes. The sequenced part of the CDR3 DNA is TGTGCCAGCGGTGTCTCCGGGACTGGGGGAGCTGAGCAGTTC. Translated, it gives CASGVSGTGGAEQF. The complete CDR3 sequence is CASGVSGTGGAEQFF. This rearrangement joins TRBV13-2 to TRBJ2-1, with TRBD2 identical over 11 bases. The CDR3 end falls 1 residue outside the read, so it is completed with the germline J gene. Germline CDR1 NNHNN, CDR2 SYGAGS (reference sequence). The junction had 6 bases not matched to a gene; V was cut back by 3 bases and J by 7 bases. The CDR3 has 15 amino acids.

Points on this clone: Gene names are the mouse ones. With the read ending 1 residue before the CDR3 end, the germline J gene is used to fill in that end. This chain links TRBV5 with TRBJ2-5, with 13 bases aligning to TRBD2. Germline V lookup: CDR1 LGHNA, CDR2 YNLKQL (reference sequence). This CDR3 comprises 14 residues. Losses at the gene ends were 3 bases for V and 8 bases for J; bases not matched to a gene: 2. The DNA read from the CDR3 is TGTGCCAGCAGCCAGGACTGGGGGGGCGCCACCCAGTAC. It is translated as CASSQDWGGATQY. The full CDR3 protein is CASSQDWGGATQYF.

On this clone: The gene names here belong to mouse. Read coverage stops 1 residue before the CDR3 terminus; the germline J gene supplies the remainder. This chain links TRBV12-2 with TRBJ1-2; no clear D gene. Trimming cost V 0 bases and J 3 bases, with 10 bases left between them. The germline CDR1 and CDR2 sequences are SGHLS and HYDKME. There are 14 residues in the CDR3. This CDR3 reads CASSLEGEDSDYTF. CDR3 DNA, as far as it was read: TGTGCCAGCTCTCTCGAGGGAGAGGACTCCGACTACACC.

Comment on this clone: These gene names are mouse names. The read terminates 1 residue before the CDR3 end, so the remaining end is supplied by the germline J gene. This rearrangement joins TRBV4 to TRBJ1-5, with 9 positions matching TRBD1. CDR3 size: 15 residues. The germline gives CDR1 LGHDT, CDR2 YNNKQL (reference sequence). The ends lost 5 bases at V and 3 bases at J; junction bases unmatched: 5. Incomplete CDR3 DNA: TGTGCCAGCAGCATGGGACAGGGAGGCAACCAGGCTCCGCTT. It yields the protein CASSMGQGGNQAPL. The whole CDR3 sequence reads CASSMGQGGNQAPLF.

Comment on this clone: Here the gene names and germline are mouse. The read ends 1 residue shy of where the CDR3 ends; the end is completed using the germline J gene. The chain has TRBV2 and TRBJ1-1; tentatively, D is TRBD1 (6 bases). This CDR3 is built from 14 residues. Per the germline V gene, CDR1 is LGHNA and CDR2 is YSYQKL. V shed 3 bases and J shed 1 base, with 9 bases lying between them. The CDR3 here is CASSQYRENTEVFF. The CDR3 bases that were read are TGTGCCAGCAGCCAGTACAGGGAAAACACAGAAGTCTTC. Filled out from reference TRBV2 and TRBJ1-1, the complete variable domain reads DPKIIQKPKYLVAVTGSEKILICEQYLGHNAMYWYRQSAKKPLEFMFSYSYQKLMDNQTASSRFQPQSSKKNHLDLQITALKPDDSATYFCASSQYRENTEVFFGKGTRLTVV.

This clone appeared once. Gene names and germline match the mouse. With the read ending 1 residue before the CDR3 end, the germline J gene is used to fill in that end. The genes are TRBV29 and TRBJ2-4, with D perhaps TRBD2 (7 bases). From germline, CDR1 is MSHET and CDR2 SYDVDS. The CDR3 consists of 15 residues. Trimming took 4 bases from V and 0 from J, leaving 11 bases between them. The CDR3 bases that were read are TGTGCTAGCAGTTCGCTGGGGGCTAGTCAAAACACCTTGTAC. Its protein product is CASSSLGASQNTLY. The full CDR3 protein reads CASSSLGASQNTLYF. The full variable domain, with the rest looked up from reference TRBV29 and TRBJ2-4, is DMKVTQMPRYLIKRMGENVLLECGQDMSHETMYWYRQDPGLGLQLIYISYDVDSNSEGDIPKGYRVSRKKREHFSLILDSAKTNQTSVYFCASSSLGASQNTLYFGAGTRLSVL.

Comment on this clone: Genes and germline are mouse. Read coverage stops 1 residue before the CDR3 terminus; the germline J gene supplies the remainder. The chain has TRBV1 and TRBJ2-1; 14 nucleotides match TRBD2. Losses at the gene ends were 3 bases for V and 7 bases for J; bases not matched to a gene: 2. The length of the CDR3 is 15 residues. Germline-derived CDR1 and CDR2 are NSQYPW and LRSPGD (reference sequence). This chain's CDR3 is CTCSAGLGGRAEQFF. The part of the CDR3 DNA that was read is TGCACCTGCAGTGCGGGACTGGGGGGGCGAGCTGAGCAGTTC.

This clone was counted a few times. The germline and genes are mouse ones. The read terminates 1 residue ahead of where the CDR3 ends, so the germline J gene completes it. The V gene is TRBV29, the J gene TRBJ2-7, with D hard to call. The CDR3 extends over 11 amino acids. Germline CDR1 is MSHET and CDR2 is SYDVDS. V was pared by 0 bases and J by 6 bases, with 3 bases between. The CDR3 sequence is CASSLSIEQYF. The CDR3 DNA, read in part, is TGTGCTAGCAGTTTATCGATTGAACAGTAC.

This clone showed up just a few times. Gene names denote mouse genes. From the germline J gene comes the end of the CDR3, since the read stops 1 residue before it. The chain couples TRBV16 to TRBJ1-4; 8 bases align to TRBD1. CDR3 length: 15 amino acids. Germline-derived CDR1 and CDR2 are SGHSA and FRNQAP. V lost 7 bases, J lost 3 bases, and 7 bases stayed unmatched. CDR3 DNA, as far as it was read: TGTGCAAGCACCCCACAGGGGGTCCCCAACGAAAGATTATTT. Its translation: CASTPQGVPNERLF. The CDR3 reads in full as CASTPQGVPNERLFF.

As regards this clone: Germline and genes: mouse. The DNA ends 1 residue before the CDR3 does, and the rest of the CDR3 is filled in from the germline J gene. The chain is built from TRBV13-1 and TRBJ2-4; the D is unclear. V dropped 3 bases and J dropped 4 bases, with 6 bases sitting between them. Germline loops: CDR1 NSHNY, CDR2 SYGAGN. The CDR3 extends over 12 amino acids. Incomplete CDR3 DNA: TGTGCCAGCAGTGGGGGTAAAAACACCTTGTAC. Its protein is CASSGGKNTLY. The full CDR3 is CASSGGKNTLYF.

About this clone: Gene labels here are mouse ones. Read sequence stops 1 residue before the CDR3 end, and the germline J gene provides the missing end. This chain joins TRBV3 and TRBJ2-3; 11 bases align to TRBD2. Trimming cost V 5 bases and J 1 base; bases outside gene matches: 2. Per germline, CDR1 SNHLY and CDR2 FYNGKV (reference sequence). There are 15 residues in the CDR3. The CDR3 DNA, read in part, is TGTGCCAGCAGCCCGGGACTGGGGGGTGCAGAAACGCTGTAT. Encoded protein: CASSPGLGGAETLY. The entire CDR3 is CASSPGLGGAETLYF.

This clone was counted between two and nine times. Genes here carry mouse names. CDR3 DNA, as far as it was read: TGTGCCAGCAGCCAAGAAGGGAGCTCCTATGAACAGTAC. It translates to CASSQEGSSYEQY. The CDR3, in full, reads CASSQEGSSYEQYF. The V gene is TRBV2, the J gene TRBJ2-7; no clear D. The read terminates 1 residue ahead of where the CDR3 ends, so the germline J gene completes it. The CDR3 length is 14 residues. Germline loops: CDR1 LGHNA, CDR2 YSYQKL. Trimming pared 0 bases from V and 0 bases from J, leaving 6 bases between.

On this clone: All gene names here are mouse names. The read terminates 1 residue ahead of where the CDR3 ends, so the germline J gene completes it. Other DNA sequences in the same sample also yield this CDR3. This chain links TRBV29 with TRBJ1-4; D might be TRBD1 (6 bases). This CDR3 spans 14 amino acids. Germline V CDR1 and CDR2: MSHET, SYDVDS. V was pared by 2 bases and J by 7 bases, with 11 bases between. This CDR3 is CASSLGGGGERLFF. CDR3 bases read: TGTGCTAGCAGTTTAGGGGGCGGCGGCGAAAGATTATTT.

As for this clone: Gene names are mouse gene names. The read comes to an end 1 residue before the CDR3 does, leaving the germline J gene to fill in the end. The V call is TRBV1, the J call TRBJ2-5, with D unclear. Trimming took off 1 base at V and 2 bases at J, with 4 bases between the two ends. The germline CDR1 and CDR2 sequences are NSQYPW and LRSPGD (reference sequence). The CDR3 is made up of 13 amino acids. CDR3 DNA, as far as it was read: TGCACCTGCAGTGCAGGACTCCAAGACACCCAGTAC. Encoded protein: CTCSAGLQDTQY. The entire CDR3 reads CTCSAGLQDTQYF.